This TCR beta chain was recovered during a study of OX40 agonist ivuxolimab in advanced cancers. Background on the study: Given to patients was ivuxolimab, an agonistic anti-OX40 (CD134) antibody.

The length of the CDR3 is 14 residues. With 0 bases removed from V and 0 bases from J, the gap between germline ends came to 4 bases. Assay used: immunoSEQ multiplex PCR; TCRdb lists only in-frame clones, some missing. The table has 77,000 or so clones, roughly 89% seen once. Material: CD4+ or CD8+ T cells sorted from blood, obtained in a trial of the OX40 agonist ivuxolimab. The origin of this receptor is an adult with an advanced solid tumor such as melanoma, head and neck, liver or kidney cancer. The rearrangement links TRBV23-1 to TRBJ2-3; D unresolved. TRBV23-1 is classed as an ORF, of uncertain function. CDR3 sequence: CASSQSASTDTQYF. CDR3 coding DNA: TGCGCCAGCAGTCAATCGGCCAGCACAGATACGCAGTATTTT.